This T cell receptor beta chain appears in the sequencing data of a study of OX40 agonist ivuxolimab in advanced cancers. As for the study in general: The study enrolled dose-escalation patients with hepatocellular carcinoma, melanoma, renal cell or head and neck cancer. Of the participants, 40% had some prior anti-PD-1, anti-PD-L1 or anti-CTLA-4 therapy, which was allowed.

Assay used: immunoSEQ multiplex PCR; TCRdb lists only in-frame clones, some missing. The sample lists about 61,000 clones; 80% to 85% were seen once. Deletions cut 2 bases from V and 4 bases from J, with 20 bases between. The CDR3 runs to 17 residues. The V gene's germline CDR1 is LNHDA and CDR2 SQIVND (reference sequence). The V gene is TRBV19, the J gene TRBJ1-2, with D possibly TRBD1 on 5 matching bases. This specimen was CD4+ or CD8+ T cells sorted from blood, taken in a trial of the OX40 agonist ivuxolimab. This clonotype was obtained from an adult with an advanced solid tumor such as melanoma, head and neck, liver or kidney cancer. As DNA, the CDR3 is TGTGCCAGTAGTATATCGGGGATCGGGGGTAGCATCTATGGCTACACCTTC. Residues: CASSISGIGGSIYGYTF.